This entry features one TCR beta chain sequence. Time point noted: peripheral blood 6 weeks after treatment start. It was locally advanced or metastatic urothelial carcinoma that patients had. The data were taken from a study of PD-L1 blockade in urothelial cancer. As for the study in general: Most of the 29 patients were men who had bladder-origin urothelial cancer.

The ends lost 4 bases at V and 6 bases at J; junction bases unmatched: 4. CDR1 and CDR2 from the germline V gene are SGHRS and YFSETQ. This CDR3 contains 14 residues. The repertoire was sequenced with immunoSEQ multiplex PCR; TCRdb's copy has only in-frame clones and lacks some. The data show 25,000 to 35,000 clones, around 80% seen once. This receptor was identified in a man between 65 and 79 years old with urothelial cancer. This rearrangement joins TRBV5-1 to TRBJ1-6; 7 bases are a match to TRBD1. Sequenced here: PBMCs, sampled around atezolizumab (anti-PD-L1) treatment. The CDR3 sequence: CASSPAGGNSPLHF. CDR3 bases: TGCGCCAGCAGCCCGGCAGGGGGTAATTCACCCCTCCACTTT.